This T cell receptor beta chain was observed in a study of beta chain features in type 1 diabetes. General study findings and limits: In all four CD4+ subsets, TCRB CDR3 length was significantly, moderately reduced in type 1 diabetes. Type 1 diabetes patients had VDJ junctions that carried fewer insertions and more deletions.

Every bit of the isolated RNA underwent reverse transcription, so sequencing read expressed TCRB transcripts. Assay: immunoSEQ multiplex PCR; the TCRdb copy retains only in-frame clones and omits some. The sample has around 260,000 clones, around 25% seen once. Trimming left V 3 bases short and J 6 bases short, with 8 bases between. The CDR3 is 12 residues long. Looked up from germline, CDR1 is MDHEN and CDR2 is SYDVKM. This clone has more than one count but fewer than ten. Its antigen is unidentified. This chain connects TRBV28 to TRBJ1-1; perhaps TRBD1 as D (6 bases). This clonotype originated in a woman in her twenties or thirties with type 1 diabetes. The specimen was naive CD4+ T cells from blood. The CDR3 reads CASSLKGAEAFF. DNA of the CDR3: TGTGCCAGCAGTTTGAAGGGGGCTGAAGCTTTCTTT.